The 22 T cell receptor beta chains given below trace back to one sample, sequenced in a study of spatial heterogeneity in lung cancer. TCRdb re-analysed the 5' RACE reads in MiXCR, keeping a single row per CDR3 protein. The sample carries around 87,000 distinct CDR3 sequences, more than 10% recorded once. Time point denoted: sample taken at primary tumor resection. Sequenced material: PBMCs, taken at surgery. These receptors came from a male donor with early-stage non-small cell lung cancer.

This clonotype appeared a few times. The chain combines TRBV20-1 with TRBJ1-6; D gene ambiguous. This CDR3 region has 15 residues. V shed 5 bases and J shed 7 bases, with 18 bases lying between them. Germline V CDR1 and CDR2: DFQATT, SNEGSKA (reference sequence). This CDR3 is CSASLRSLGNSPLHF. Here the CDR3 DNA reads TGCAGTGCTTCATTACGGTCCCTCGGGAATTCACCCCTCCACTTT.

To note about this clonotype: This could be a read error, since a much larger clone is one nucleotide away. The CDR3 does not end in the conserved phenylalanine or tryptophan, so this is likely a read error. The V and J genes are TRBV5-5 and TRBJ2-3; D gene uncertain. In germline, CDR1 is SGHKS, CDR2 YYEKEE (reference sequence). V was clipped by 2 bases and J by 5 bases, with 3 bases between them. The CDR3 length is 11 residues. The CDR3 here is CASSFGDTQYL. The CDR3 nucleotides are TGTGCCAGCAGCTTTGGAGATACGCAGTATCTT.

This clonotype was counted a few times. The V and J genes are TRBV9 and TRBJ2-7, with 7 bases aligning to TRBD2. Germline-derived CDR1 and CDR2 are SGDLS and YYNGEE. V was clipped by 3 bases and J by 3 bases; unmatched bases: 6. CDR3 length equals 14 residues. Here the CDR3 DNA reads TGTGCCAGCAGCGAGAGCGGGATGAACTACGAGCAGTACTTC. Amino acid sequence: CASSESGMNYEQYF.

This clonotype occurred a few times. This chain joins TRBV20-1 and TRBJ2-7, with a tentative D call TRBD1 (5 bases). The V gene lost 6 bases and the J gene lost 5 bases, with 20 bases spanning the gap. Per the germline V gene, CDR1 is DFQATT and CDR2 is SNEGSKA (reference sequence). The CDR3 loop spans 14 amino acids. The CDR3 loop is CSASLLNPGNEQYF. In nucleotides, the CDR3 is TGCAGTGCATCCCTCTTGAATCCAGGGAACGAGCAGTACTTC.

In this sample, this clonotype turned up a few times. The rearrangement links TRBV7-2 to TRBJ1-5, with D tentatively TRBD1 (6 bases). Looked up from germline, CDR1 is SGHTA and CDR2 is FQGNSA. Deletions cut 3 bases from V and 0 bases from J, with 9 bases between. CDR3 length: 15 amino acids. CDR3 nucleotide sequence: TGTGCCAGCAGCTTGGTACAGGGTAGCAATCAGCCCCAGCATTTT. It encodes CASSLVQGSNQPQHF.

This clonotype was found a few times. The chain joins TRBV11-2 to TRBJ2-3; D might be TRBD1 (5 bases). CDR3 length equals 13 residues. The V end was cut by 1 base, the J end by 11 bases, with 13 bases between. Germline V gene lookup returns CDR1 SGHAT and CDR2 FQNNGV. The CDR3 is CASSLVSRVGQYF. As DNA, the CDR3 is TGTGCCAGCAGCTTAGTCAGCAGGGTTGGGCAGTATTTT.

The chain employs TRBV7-6 and TRBJ1-1; no clear D. Trimming removed 5 bases at V and 1 base at J, with 11 bases between. Germline V gene data show CDR1 as SGHVS and CDR2 as FNYEAQ. The CDR3 contains 14 residues. This CDR3 reads CASSPFGQNTEAFF. The DNA of the CDR3 is TGTGCCAGCAGCCCTTTCGGGCAGAACACTGAAGCTTTCTTT.

V is TRBV28 and J is TRBJ2-3, with D possibly being TRBD2 (7 bases). The CDR3 covers 19 residues. Trimming cost V 1 base and J 3 bases, with 23 bases left between them. Germline CDR1 reads MDHEN; CDR2 reads SYDVKM. The CDR3 loop is CASSLSGEGGGVRTDTQYF. Here the CDR3 DNA reads TGTGCCAGCAGTTTATCGGGAGAAGGGGGGGGTGTAAGGACAGATACGCAGTATTTT.

Many counts were recorded for this clonotype. This rearrangement joins TRBV11-2 to TRBJ2-1; D might be TRBD1 (6 bases). From germline, CDR1 is SGHAT and CDR2 FQNNGV. The CDR3 consists of 16 residues. The ends were cut back, 5 bases at V and 1 base at J, with 15 bases in the middle. The CDR3 loop reads CASSDLGQRSYNEQFF. CDR3 in DNA: TGTGCCAGCAGCGACCTAGGACAGAGATCCTACAATGAGCAGTTCTTC.

At least ten counts were recorded for this clonotype. This chain joins TRBV2 and TRBJ2-4, with D uncertain. Germline lookup yields CDR1 SNHLY and CDR2 FYNNEI. V lost 4 bases and J lost 7, with 8 bases in between. This CDR3 spans 12 amino acids. DNA for the CDR3: TGTGCCAGCAGTGTAGTGTGGAACATTCAGTACTTC. Residues: CASSVVWNIQYF.

This clonotype appeared many times. V gene TRBV11-2 combines with J gene TRBJ2-7, with 10 bases identical to TRBD2. The CDR3 has 13 amino acids. CDR1 is SGHAT and CDR2 is FQNNGV in the germline V gene. V shed 5 bases and J 11 bases; nucleotides not matched to a gene: 9. CDR3 nucleotide sequence: TGTGCCAGCAGCCCTCGAGCGGGGGGGCCAGAGTACTTC. Its protein is CASSPRAGGPEYF.

This clonotype was seen more than once but under ten times. The chain recombines TRBV7-2 with TRBJ2-7, with TRBD1 matching over 11 bases. CDR1 is SGHTA and CDR2 is FQGNSA in the germline V gene. CDR3 size: 15 residues. V lost 1 base and J lost 6; bases outside the gene matches: 5. This CDR3 is CASSLVGQGAGEQYF. For the CDR3, the DNA is TGTGCCAGCAGCTTAGTAGGACAGGGGGCGGGCGAGCAGTACTTC.

Many counts were recorded for this clonotype. The CDR3 reads CASSLLRNGLHF. The CDR3 DNA sequence: TGTGCCAGCAGTTTATTGCGAAACGGTCTCCACTTT. The chain combines TRBV28 with TRBJ1-6, with no clear D. The V gene lost 1 base and the J gene lost 16 bases, with 11 bases spanning the gap. The CDR3 length is 12 residues. Germline V CDR1 and CDR2: MDHEN, SYDVKM.

This chain joins TRBV11-2 and TRBJ1-2; a possible D gene is TRBD1 (5 bases). The germline V and J ends were trimmed by 5 bases and 9 bases, with 16 bases remaining between them. Germline CDR1 reads SGHAT; CDR2 reads FQNNGV. The CDR3 totals 13 residues. This CDR3 reads CASSPQRGPSYTF. CDR3 coding DNA: TGTGCCAGCAGCCCACAAAGGGGTCCGAGCTACACCTTC. The variable domain in full, completed from reference TRBV11-2 and TRBJ1-2, reads EAGVAQSPRYKIIEKRQSVAFWCNPISGHATLYWYQQILGQGPKLLIQFQNNGVVDDSQLPKDRFSAERLKGVDSTLKIQPAKLEDSAVYLCASSPQRGPSYTFGSGTRLTVV.

The chain links TRBV30 to TRBJ1-6, with 11 bases aligning to TRBD1. Germline V gives CDR1 GTSNPN, CDR2 SVGIG (reference sequence). V lost 2 bases to trimming and J lost 10 bases; unmatched junction nucleotides: 7. This CDR3 has 15 amino acids. The CDR3 DNA reads as TGTGCCTGGAGTTCTGGACAGGGGGCATTGTCACCCCTCCACTTT. As protein: CAWSSGQGALSPLHF.

The CDR3 DNA sequence: TGTGCCAGCTCAGCCGGGACAGGGGACAGCTCCTACGAGCAGTACTTC. Residues: CASSAGTGDSSYEQYF. J is TRBJ2-7 and V is TRBV18; 10 positions agree with TRBD1. This CDR3 has 16 amino acids. CDR1 is KGHSH and CDR2 is LQKENI in the germline V gene. The junction had 7 bases not matched to a gene; V was cut back by 5 bases and J by 0 bases.

For the CDR3, the DNA is TGTGCCAGCAGTTACTCGGGGGCTGGGGCCAACGTCCTGACTTTC. Its protein product is CASSYSGAGANVLTF. V and J are TRBV6-5 and TRBJ2-6; D possibly uses TRBD1 or TRBD2 (5 bases each). V was pared by 0 bases and J by 2 bases, with 5 bases between. The CDR3 length is 15 residues. Germline V lookup: CDR1 MNHEY, CDR2 SVGAGI.

Many counts were recorded for this clonotype. The chain is built from TRBV7-8 and TRBJ2-1, with D tentatively TRBD2 (5 bases). CDR3 length: 11 residues. Trimming shortened V by 0 bases and J by 16 bases, and 10 bases separated the two germline ends. Germline CDR1 reads SGHVS; CDR2 reads FQNEAQ. The CDR3 coding sequence is TGTGCCAGCAGCTTAGCCGGGATCGTCTTCTTC. The encoded protein is CASSLAGIVFF.

This clonotype appeared once. The V gene is TRBV24-1, the J gene TRBJ2-3, with 9 bases aligning to TRBD2. There are 14 residues in the CDR3. CDR1 is KGHDR, CDR2 SFDVKD, per germline. Germline trimming cut 6 bases from V and 2 bases from J; bases unmatched to any gene: 2. The CDR3, as DNA: TGTGCCACCAGTCTAGCGGGGTCCACAGATACGCAGTATTTT. Its protein product is CATSLAGSTDTQYF.

This clonotype showed up many times. The CDR3 coding sequence is TGTGCCAGCAGCGTTTCGGGCTCCTACAATGAGCAGTTCTTC. It encodes CASSVSGSYNEQFF. V is TRBV9 and J is TRBJ2-1; the D is unclear. In germline, CDR1 is SGDLS, CDR2 YYNGEE. V was trimmed by 2 bases and J by 0 bases, leaving 6 bases between them. This CDR3 region has 14 residues.

This clonotype was counted a few times. This chain uses TRBV7-2 with TRBJ2-1, with D perhaps TRBD1 or TRBD2 (5 bases each). V gave up 1 base and J gave up 0 bases, with 10 bases separating them. The V gene's germline CDR1 is SGHTA and CDR2 FQGNSA. The CDR3 spans 16 residues. CDR3 sequence (DNA): TGTGCCAGCAGCTTAGTGGCAGGGAGCTCCTACAATGAGCAGTTCTTC. Translating gives CASSLVAGSSYNEQFF.

This chain connects TRBV14 to TRBJ1-2, with D unresolved. Deletions cut 0 bases from V and 7 bases from J, with 15 bases between. Germline CDR1 reads SGHDN; CDR2 reads FVKESK. The CDR3 contains 15 residues. CDR3 nucleotide sequence: TGTGCCAGCAGCCAAGAAGACCCAACAATTCCTGGCTACACCTTC. Its protein product is CASSQEDPTIPGYTF.